These 24 T cell receptor beta chains came from one sample sequenced in a study of human T cells and chemical hapten exposure. Stated time point: patch test 1, 2 weeks after DPC sensitization. Treatment reported: therapeutic diphenylcyclopropenone sensitization with weekly scalp DPC. TCRdb itself ran the RACE reads through MiXCR, one entry per CDR3 protein. The sample holds approximately 100,000 distinct CDR3 sequences, about 10% seen once. The sequencing used whole blood, collected in connection with sensitization to the hapten diphenylcyclopropenone (DPC). The receptors originated from a woman between 35 and 50 years old with alopecia areata. Some clones in this sample may be carry-over from other donors' samples.

This clonotype was counted only a few times. The genes are TRBV6-2 or TRBV6-3 and TRBJ1-1; TRBD1 agrees at 9 bases. V lost 6 bases, J lost 0 bases, and 11 bases stayed unmatched. This CDR3 contains 17 residues. Germline-derived CDR1 and CDR2 are MNHEY and SVGEGT. CDR3 in DNA: TGTGCCAGCAGCGATACAGGGGGCAACTTTATGAACACTGAAGCTTTCTTT. Translating it yields CASSDTGGNFMNTEAFF.

This clonotype was detected many times. The rearrangement joins TRBV4-3 to TRBJ2-2, with D perhaps matching TRBD1 (6 bases). V dropped 4 bases and J dropped 4 bases, with 13 bases sitting between them. CDR1 LGHNA and CDR2 YSLEER come from the germline V gene. The CDR3 covers 15 residues. CDR3 protein: CASSLNRDTTGELFF. CDR3 DNA: TGCGCCAGCAGCCTTAACCGGGACACCACCGGGGAGCTGTTTTTT.

This clonotype was observed many times. The chain has TRBV6-2 or TRBV6-3 and TRBJ1-5; 9 nucleotides agree with TRBD1. Germline lookup yields CDR1 MNHEY and CDR2 SVGEGT. The V gene end was trimmed by 5 bases and the J gene end by 8 bases; junction bases not matched to a gene: 7. This CDR3 region has 14 residues. Here the CDR3 reads CASSPQGAREPQHF. CDR3 coding DNA: TGTGCCAGCAGTCCACAGGGGGCTAGGGAGCCCCAGCATTTT.

This clonotype was observed a few times. J is TRBJ2-3 and V is TRBV9; TRBD2 might be the D (6 bases). V lost 5 bases to trimming and J lost 2 bases, with 9 bases between them. Per the germline V gene, CDR1 is SGDLS and CDR2 is YYNGEE. The CDR3 is 13 residues long. In DNA form, the CDR3 reads TGTGCCAGCAGGGCGGGATACACAGATACGCAGTATTTT. Its protein product is CASRAGYTDTQYF.

This clonotype was counted a few times. The V and J genes are TRBV29-1 and TRBJ2-5, with TRBD2 as a possible D gene (7 bases). Trimming left V 5 bases short and J 5 bases short, with 12 bases between. The CDR3 is made up of 12 amino acids. Per the germline V gene, CDR1 is SQVTM and CDR2 is ANQGSEA. In DNA form, the CDR3 reads TGCAGCGTTCCGGGGGGCGCGGAGACCCAGTACTTC. Its protein is CSVPGGAETQYF.

The chain couples TRBV6-2 or TRBV6-3 to TRBJ2-1; tentative D call: TRBD2 (6 bases). CDR3 size: 17 residues. Between the trimmed V and J ends, which lost 2 bases and 6 bases, there was a span of 20 bases. Germline V gives CDR1 MNHEY, CDR2 SVGEGT. CDR3 nucleotides: TGTGCCAGCAGTTACCCCGAGGTTCGGCGGGATGGCAATGAGCAGTTCTTC. The encoded protein is CASSYPEVRRDGNEQFF.

This clonotype was detected only a few times. The chain employs TRBV24-1 and TRBJ1-1; D gene ambiguous. The V end lost 3 bases, the J end lost 7 bases, and 2 bases lay between the germline ends. The CDR3 totals 10 residues. The germline CDR1 and CDR2 sequences are KGHDR and SFDVKD. Here the CDR3 DNA reads TGTGCCACCAGTGATAATGAAGCTTTCTTT. Translation gives CATSDNEAFF.

This clonotype has just a few counts. The chain is built from TRBV15 and TRBJ1-2, with D unresolved. The CDR3 spans 16 residues. V lost 0 bases to trimming and J lost 0 bases, with 11 bases between them. Germline CDR1 reads LNHNV; CDR2 reads YYDKDF (reference sequence). The CDR3 DNA reads as TGTGCCACCAGCAGAGAGGGCAAGGGAACTAACTATGGCTACACCTTC. This encodes CATSREGKGTNYGYTF.

CDR3 amino acids: CASSEDLTYEQYF. DNA of the CDR3: TGCGCCAGCAGTGAGGACTTAACTTACGAGCAGTACTTC. This rearrangement joins TRBV10-2 to TRBJ2-7; D ambiguous. CDR3 length: 13 residues. Germline V lookup: CDR1 WSHSY, CDR2 SAAADI. With 2 bases removed from V and 4 bases from J, the gap between germline ends came to 9 bases.

This clonotype was recorded a few times. The chain carries TRBV12-3 or TRBV12-4 and TRBJ1-1, with D hard to call. V dropped 3 bases and J dropped 1 base, with 12 bases sitting between them. The CDR3 runs to 15 residues. Here the CDR3 reads CASSFAANQNTEAFF. CDR3 nucleotides: TGTGCCAGCAGTTTCGCCGCTAATCAGAACACTGAAGCTTTCTTT.

The chain joins TRBV20-1 to TRBJ1-1; D might be TRBD1 (6 bases). CDR3 length: 13 residues. V was cut by 0 bases and J by 7 bases, with 12 bases left in between. Germline CDR1 DFQATT, CDR2 SNEGSKA (reference sequence). In DNA, the CDR3 is TGCAGTGCTAGAGATCTACAGGGACATGAAGCTTTCTTT. It codes for CSARDLQGHEAFF.

In this sample, this clonotype turned up a few times. The chain is built from TRBV7-9 and TRBJ1-5, with TRBD1 matching 7 bases. In germline, CDR1 is SEHNR, CDR2 FQNEAQ (reference sequence). The CDR3 consists of 14 residues. V lost 5 bases to trimming and J lost 5 bases; unmatched junction nucleotides: 6. CDR3 in amino acids: CASSRDSFYQPQHF. CDR3 nucleotide sequence: TGTGCCAGCAGCCGGGACAGCTTCTATCAGCCCCAGCATTTT.

CDR3 region: CASSLEGSGVQTQYF. The CDR3 DNA is TGTGCCAGCAGCTTGGAGGGATCGGGGGTACAGACCCAGTACTTC. This sequence joins TRBV5-8 and TRBJ2-5; maybe TRBD2 (6 bases). Germline CDR1 is SGHTS and CDR2 is YDEGEE. The CDR3 is 15 amino acids. Trimming took 0 bases from V and 6 from J, leaving 15 bases between them.

The V gene is TRBV29-1, the J gene TRBJ2-1; TRBD1 matches 9 bases. The CDR3 length is 13 residues. The V and J ends lost 3 bases and 4 bases, in that order; junction bases with no gene match: 1. Per germline, CDR1 SQVTM and CDR2 ANQGSEA. CDR3 region: CSVEGTGYNEQFF. The CDR3 nucleotides read TGCAGCGTTGAGGGGACAGGGTACAATGAGCAGTTCTTC.

Points on this clonotype: A single base separates this from a much larger clone, so it may be a read error. V usage is TRBV9 and J usage is TRBJ2-3; D might be TRBD1 (6 bases). V was cut by 4 bases and J by 1 base, with 13 bases left in between. From germline, CDR1 is SGDLS and CDR2 YYNGEE. The CDR3 extends over 15 amino acids. The CDR3 DNA follows: TGTGCCAGCAGCCCCTGGGACACGGGCACAGATACGCAGTATTTT. Protein: CASSPWDTGTDTQYF.

V usage is TRBV19 and J usage is TRBJ1-3; a weak D match, TRBD1 (5 bases). The CDR3 runs 19 residues. Germline CDR1 and CDR2: LNHDA and SQIVND (reference sequence). The V and J ends lost 10 bases and 0 bases respectively, with 28 bases between them. In DNA form, the CDR3 reads TGTGCCACATGTTCCCACAACTGGGGCAGTTCGAGCTCTGGAAACACCATATATTTT. Its translation: CATCSHNWGSSSSGNTIYF.

This clonotype turned up a few times. The chain links TRBV6-2 or TRBV6-3 to TRBJ2-5, with TRBD1 matching 7 bases. The germline V gene encodes CDR1 MNHEY and CDR2 SVGEGT. The CDR3 is 14 amino acids. After removal of 6 bases from V and 6 bases from J, the junction contained 10 bases not matched to a gene. CDR3 loop: CASSRDRVGKTQYF. The DNA for the CDR3 is TGTGCCAGCAGCCGCGACAGGGTTGGAAAGACCCAGTACTTC.

The genes are TRBV9 and TRBJ1-1; D not certain. V was cut by 5 bases and J by 0 bases, with 11 bases left in between. The CDR3 length is 14 residues. Germline assignment: CDR1 SGDLS and CDR2 YYNGEE. The CDR3 reads CASRQGLMNTEAFF. The DNA of the CDR3 is TGTGCCAGCAGACAAGGGCTCATGAACACTGAAGCTTTCTTT. The full variable domain, completed using reference TRBV9 and TRBJ1-1, is DSGVTQTPKHLITATGQRVTLRCSPRSGDLSVYWYQQSLDQGLQFLIQYYNGEERAKGNILERFSAQQFPDLHSELNLSSLELGDSALYFCASRQGLMNTEAFFGQGTRLTVV.

The chain carries TRBV5-1 and TRBJ2-1, with 11 nucleotides matching TRBD2. Germline CDR1 and CDR2: SGHRS and YFSETQ. The CDR3 is 18 residues long. V lost 3 bases and J lost 5; bases outside the gene matches: 13. The DNA for the CDR3 is TGCGCCAGCAGCTCCCCAATACTAGCGGGGGTTTTGGACAATGAGCAGTTCTTC. Amino acids: CASSSPILAGVLDNEQFF.

This clonotype was detected ten times or more. This sequence joins TRBV5-1 and TRBJ2-3, with 8 bases lining up with TRBD1. Unmatched junction bases numbered 6, after V lost 4 bases and J lost 2 bases. Germline CDR1 reads SGHRS; CDR2 reads YFSETQ. This CDR3 contains 15 residues. The CDR3 region is CASSPGQVNTDTQYF. The DNA for the CDR3 is TGCGCCAGCAGCCCGGGACAGGTCAACACAGATACGCAGTATTTT.

This clonotype was detected a few times. The chain combines TRBV29-1 with TRBJ2-7, with TRBD2 matching 14 bases. The germline gives CDR1 SQVTM, CDR2 ANQGSEA. The CDR3 has 16 amino acids. V shed 1 base, J shed 1 base, and the junction held 3 bases outside the gene matches. CDR3 in DNA: TGCAGCGTTGAAGGCCGGACTAGCGGGAGGTCCTACGAGCAGTACTTC. Translation: CSVEGRTSGRSYEQYF.

The V call is TRBV20-1, the J call TRBJ2-5; 7 bases align to TRBD1. Trimming cost V 2 bases and J 2 bases; bases outside gene matches: 2. The CDR3 runs 13 residues. Looked up from germline, CDR1 is DFQATT and CDR2 is SNEGSKA (reference sequence). CDR3 nucleotide sequence: TGCAGTGCTAGACTGACAGGGCAAGAGACCCAGTACTTC. This gives the protein CSARLTGQETQYF.

The V and J genes are TRBV6-2 or TRBV6-3 and TRBJ1-5, with 7 bases fitting TRBD1. In germline, CDR1 is MNHEY, CDR2 SVGEGT. The CDR3 contains 16 residues. Trimming at V came to 5 bases and at J to 5 bases, leaving 12 bases not matched to a gene. The CDR3 reads CASSTKTGTIHQPQHF. In DNA, the CDR3 is TGTGCCAGCAGTACGAAGACAGGGACGATCCATCAGCCCCAGCATTTT.

This clonotype has at least ten counts. The chain couples TRBV6-5 to TRBJ2-7; TRBD1 is a possible D gene (6 bases). Germline lookup yields CDR1 MNHEY and CDR2 SVGAGI. This CDR3 has 15 residues. V lost 5 bases to trimming and J lost 0 bases, with 14 bases between them. The CDR3 region has the DNA TGTGCCAGCAGTCCTTCTACAGGGAGCTCCTACGAGCAGTACTTC. Translation: CASSPSTGSSYEQYF.